The rows below give T cell receptor beta chains drawn from one sample of a study of shared clonotypes between healthy human individuals. Profiling relied on immunoSEQ multiplex PCR, and the TCRdb table lists in-frame clones only, not all of them. The sample contains 1.4 million to 1.5 million clones, around 95% of which appear only once. Sequences were obtained from naive CD4+ T cells sorted from blood. The receptor set was obtained from a man aged 30 to 45 in good health. Each CDR3 is given with its conserved first and last residue. A D gene is named only where the DNA matches it firmly. Clone size is stated in some rows and not others, as once, few, many or a class when expanded.

>TRBV11-2|TRBD2|TRBJ2-7|.
TGTGCCAGCAGCTTACTTAAAAGCGGGATTTACGAGCAGTACTTC
CASSLLKSGIYEQYF
>TRBV2|.|TRBJ1-5|.
TGTGCCAGCAGGAAGGACAGACCGGGGAATCAGCCCCAGCATTTT
CASRKDRPGNQPQHF
>TRBV7-2|.|TRBJ2-3|once
TGTGCCAGCAGCCCCCGCGCAGCGAGCACAGATACGCAGTATTTT
CASSPRAASTDTQYF
>TRBV10-3|.|TRBJ2-7|.
TGTGCCATCAGTGCGGGTTTCACGTACGAGCAGTACTTC
CAISAGFTYEQYF
>TRBV6-1|TRBD1|TRBJ2-1|.
TGTGCCAGCAAACCGGGACAGGGGTTAGGTGAGCAGTTCTTC
CASKPGQGLGEQFF
>TRBV13|TRBD2|TRBJ2-3|.
TGTGCCAGCAGCTACTCTAGCGGGATATCAGATACGCAGTATTTT
CASSYSSGISDTQYF
>TRBV2|.|TRBJ1-5|.
TGTGCCAGCAGTGATGGGTCCAGGGATTCCCAGCCCCAGCATTTT
CASSDGSRDSQPQHF
>TRBV7-2|.|TRBJ2-1|.
TGTGCCAGCAGTCCGGACTACAATGAGCAGTTCTTC
CASSPDYNEQFF
>TRBV7-9|.|TRBJ2-5|once
TGTGCCAGCAGTCCGGGACGGAGCCAAGAGACCCAGTACTTC
CASSPGRSQETQYF
>TRBV29-1|TRBD1|TRBJ1-2|once
TGCAGCGTACCCGGGACAGGGGGCCTTAACTATGGCTACACCTTC
CSVPGTGGLNYGYTF
>TRBV2|TRBD1|TRBJ2-4|.
TGTGCCAGCAGGACGTCCGGGGACAGGGTATCAAGTCGGCAGTACTTC
CASRTSGDRVSSRQYF
>TRBV18|TRBD2|TRBJ2-1|.
TGTGCCAGCTCACCGGCCCCCGCGGGAGTCTCCTACAATGAGCAGTTCTTC
CASSPAPAGVSYNEQFF
>TRBV7-3|TRBD2|TRBJ2-7|.
TGTGCCAGCAGCCCCTTTAGCGGGAGGGCTTACGAGCAGTACTTC
CASSPFSGRAYEQYF
>TRBV10-1|TRBD1|TRBJ2-6|.
TGCGCCAGCAGTGAGCCGGACAGGGAAATTTTCTCTGGGGCCAACGTCCTGACTTTC
CASSEPDREIFSGANVLTF
>TRBV7-8|.|TRBJ2-5|once
TGTGCCAGCAGCTTAATCCGGCTGGGGACCCAGTACTTC
CASSLIRLGTQYF
>TRBV2|.|TRBJ2-2|.
TGTGCCAGCAACGTCCTGGCAGAACTCTCCCGGGAGCTGTTTTTT
CASNVLAELSRELFF
>TRBV11-2|.|TRBJ2-3|.
TGTGCCAGCAGCTTAACTGGCACAGATACGCAGTATTTT
CASSLTGTDTQYF
>TRBV18|TRBD2|TRBJ2-6|.
TGTGCCAGCGCACCCCCGGGGGGGGCTGGGGCCAACGTCCTGACTTTC
CASAPPGGAGANVLTF
>TRBV19|TRBD1|TRBJ2-3|.
TGTGCCAGTAGTATAGGACAGGGAATAGATACGCAGTATTTT
CASSIGQGIDTQYF
>TRBV12-5|TRBD1|TRBJ1-2|.
TGTGCTAGTGGTTTACGGACAGGGGGCAAGGATGGCTACACCTTC
CASGLRTGGKDGYTF
>TRBV28|TRBD1|TRBJ1-4|.
TGTGCCAGCAGTTTAGGGGGACAGAATGAAAAACTGTTTTTT
CASSLGGQNEKLFF
>TRBV27|.|TRBJ2-1|.
TGTGCCAGCAGTTTTGACAATGAGCAGTTCTTC
CASSFDNEQFF
>TRBV4-3|.|TRBJ2-7|.
TGCGCCAGCGGCCGGGACACAACCTACGAGCAGTACTTC
CASGRDTTYEQYF
>TRBV5-6|.|TRBJ2-1|.
TGTGCCAGCAGCTTGGTGGAGGGGGCGAGATTCCATGAGCAGTTCTTC
CASSLVEGARFHEQFF
>TRBV19|TRBD1|TRBJ2-3|.
TGTGCCAGTAGTACCCGGGACAGTATAACAGCAGATACGCAGTATTTT
CASSTRDSITADTQYF
>TRBV6-1|.|TRBJ2-7|.
TGTGCCAGCACCCAGGGTACCGAGCAGTACTTC
CASTQGTEQYF
>TRBV18|.|TRBJ2-5|.
TGTGCCAGCTCACCACCGGGACAAGAAGAGACCCAGTACTTC
CASSPPGQEETQYF
>TRBV28|TRBD1|TRBJ2-7|.
TGTGCCAGCAGCATGGACAGGGAGTACGAGCAGTACTTC
CASSMDREYEQYF
>TRBV29-1|TRBD1|TRBJ1-1|.
TGCAGCGTTGGGAGACAGGGCGGAATCACTGAAGCTTTCTTT
CSVGRQGGITEAFF
>TRBV29-1|TRBD1|TRBJ2-1|.
TGCAGCGTCGCCGGGACAGGGGCCCACAATGAGCAGTTCTTC
CSVAGTGAHNEQFF
>TRBV11-2|TRBD2|TRBJ2-7|.
TGTGCCAGCAGCCCTGGGATGGGACTAGCGGGAACGTACCCCTACGAGCAGTACTTC
CASSPGMGLAGTYPYEQYF
>TRBV4-3|.|TRBJ2-1|.
TGCGCCAGCAGCCAAAGGGACTCCTACAATGAGCAGTTCTTC
CASSQRDSYNEQFF
>TRBV18|TRBD1|TRBJ1-5|.
TGTGCCAGCTCACTTTCGACAGGGGTAGATCAGCCCCAGCATTTT
CASSLSTGVDQPQHF
>TRBV5-4|.|TRBJ1-2|once
TGTGCCAGCAGCTTGCAAGTTTCACCGGACTATGGCTACACCTTC
CASSLQVSPDYGYTF
>TRBV2|TRBD2|TRBJ2-2|.
TGTGCCGGCGGACTAGCGGAGAACACCGGGGAGCTGTTTTTT
CAGGLAENTGELFF
>TRBV29-1|TRBD2|TRBJ2-5|.
TGCAGCGTCGCCGAGGGGAGGGCCCAGTACTTC
CSVAEGRAQYF
>TRBV27|.|TRBJ1-1|.
TGTGCCAGCAGTTTCACATCGGACATCAGGGACACTGAAGCTTTCTTT
CASSFTSDIRDTEAFF
>TRBV10-3|.|TRBJ2-2|.
TGTGCCACCCGAGGGGGAGAGGACACCGGGGAGCTGTTTTTT
CATRGGEDTGELFF
>TRBV19|.|TRBJ2-5|.
TGTGCCAGTAGTATAGAAAAGACAGCCGTAGAAGGAACCCAGTACTTC
CASSIEKTAVEGTQYF
>TRBV5-1|.|TRBJ2-1|.
TGCGCCAGCAGAGTCTTTGGGACTGGAACCAATGAGCAGTTCTTC
CASRVFGTGTNEQFF
>TRBV7-9|.|TRBJ1-1|.
TGTGCCAGCAGGACCATTACAGGGTTGAACACTGAAGCTTTCTTT
CASRTITGLNTEAFF
>TRBV10-3|.|TRBJ2-1|.
TGTGCCATCAGTGAGTCCCAGCGGGACAAGCAGTTCTTC
CAISESQRDKQFF
>TRBV5-6|.|TRBJ2-3|.
TGTGCCAGCAGCTTGGTAAGGTTGCAGTTGTTCGATACGCAGTATTTT
CASSLVRLQLFDTQYF
>TRBV7-9|.|TRBJ2-7|.
TGTGCCTTAGACGGGACCGACGAGCAGTACTTC
CALDGTDEQYF
>TRBV6-4|TRBD2|TRBJ2-1|.
TGTGCCAGCAGCCTGACTAGCGGGACGTACAATGAGCAGTTCTTC
CASSLTSGTYNEQFF
>TRBV5-4|.|TRBJ1-1|.
TGTGCCAGCAACCAATTGAACACTGAAGCTTTCTTT
CASNQLNTEAFF
>TRBV7-9|TRBD2|TRBJ2-3|once
TGTGCCAGCAGCTTCACGGGAGGGCGAGGAGATACGCAGTATTTT
CASSFTGGRGDTQYF
>TRBV4-1|.|TRBJ2-5|.
TGCGCCAGCAGCCCCTCCCGCCCCGACGAGACCCAGTACTTC
CASSPSRPDETQYF
>TRBV5-1|TRBD1|TRBJ2-2|.
TGCGCCAGCACCCCGGGACAGCACACCGGGGAGCTGTTTTTT
CASTPGQHTGELFF
>TRBV5-4|.|TRBJ1-4|few
TGTGCCAGCAGCGGCCAGGGTACGGGTGAAAAACTGTTTTTT
CASSGQGTGEKLFF
>TRBV18|.|TRBJ2-2|.
TGTGCCAGCTCGCCGTTGAAGCCCGGGGAGCTGTTTTTT
CASSPLKPGELFF
>TRBV30|.|TRBJ2-7|once
TGTGCCTGGAGCCGCTCAAAATACGAGCAGTACTTC
CAWSRSKYEQYF
>TRBV4-3|.|TRBJ1-3|.
TGCGCCAGCAGACGACAGGTTTCTCTACTCCCCATATATTTT
CASRRQVSLLPIYF